A single sample is the source of the 25 T cell receptor beta chains below, sequenced in a study of shared clonotypes between healthy human individuals. Only in-frame clones appear in the TCRdb table, and some are missing; sequencing was by immunoSEQ multiplex PCR. The repertoire consists of some 2.1 million clones, with roughly 95% occurring once and the leading ten covering 0.13%. Sequencing was done on a sample of naive CD4+ T cells sorted from blood. Subset here: CD45RA+ positively selected. These receptors originate from a man between 18 and 35 years old in good health.

The genes are TRBV9 and TRBJ1-1, with D maybe TRBD1 (6 bases). V dropped 2 bases and J dropped 5 bases, with 16 bases sitting between them. Germline V gene lookup returns CDR1 SGDLS and CDR2 YYNGEE. This CDR3 has 15 residues. The CDR3 reads CASSVTQGPGTEAFF. The CDR3 region has the DNA TGTGCCAGCAGCGTCACACAGGGTCCGGGGACTGAAGCTTTCTTT.

This chain connects TRBV5-1 to TRBJ2-3; TRBD2 agrees at 10 bases. The germline gives CDR1 SGHRS, CDR2 YFSETQ. V dropped 0 bases and J dropped 11; count of bases not matched to a gene: 6. CDR3 length: 14 amino acids. Here the CDR3 DNA reads TGCGCCAGCAGCTTGGAACTAGCGGGGTTAGGGCAGTATTTT. Translated: CASSLELAGLGQYF.

This clone came up once. The V and J genes are TRBV19 and TRBJ1-6; D is ambiguous. This CDR3 has 13 residues. Trimming pared 7 bases from V and 1 base from J, leaving 5 bases between. Germline V gives CDR1 LNHDA, CDR2 SQIVND (reference sequence). Written as DNA, the CDR3 is TGTGCCAGTACGAAATCCTATAATTCACCCCTCCACTTT. Translating it yields CASTKSYNSPLHF.

The chain carries TRBV5-1 and TRBJ2-2, with D unresolved. The V and J ends lost 4 bases and 1 base respectively, with 11 bases between them. CDR3 length equals 15 residues. Germline CDR1 and CDR2: SGHRS and YFSETQ. CDR3 sequence reads: CASSPDGRNTGELFF. The CDR3 DNA is TGCGCCAGCAGCCCCGACGGACGGAACACCGGGGAGCTGTTTTTT. The variable domain in full, with the rest retrieved from reference TRBV5-1 and TRBJ2-2, is KAGVTQTPRYLIKTRGQQVTLSCSPISGHRSVSWYQQTPGQGLQFLFEYFSETQRNKGNFPGRFSGRQFSNSRSEMNVSTLELGDSALYLCASSPDGRNTGELFFGEGSRLTVL.

The chain links TRBV21-1 to TRBJ1-2; TRBD1 is taken as the D call from the table, unchecked against the DNA. TRBV21-1 is termed a pseudogene. The CDR3 loop spans 18 amino acids. CDR3 coding DNA: TGTGCCAGCAGCAACGACGGACGGACAGGTCAAGTGAACTATGGCTACACCTTC. Its protein is CASSNDGRTGQVNYGYTF.

This sequence joins TRBV7-8 and TRBJ2-7; the D is unclear. The CDR3 spans 15 residues. Between the trimmed V and J ends, which lost 0 bases and 3 bases, there was a span of 12 bases. Germline lookup yields CDR1 SGHVS and CDR2 FQNEAQ. In nucleotides, the CDR3 is TGTGCCAGCAGCTTAGCGGTTAGGGATGGCTACGAGCAGTACTTC. It specifies CASSLAVRDGYEQYF.

V and J are TRBV30 and TRBJ1-5, with a tentative D call TRBD1 (5 bases). Looked up from germline, CDR1 is GTSNPN and CDR2 is SVGIG (reference sequence). The germline V and J ends were trimmed by 3 bases and 3 bases, with 12 bases remaining between them. The CDR3 consists of 14 residues. This CDR3 reads CAWSGTSINQPQHF. CDR3 DNA sequence: TGTGCCTGGAGCGGGACCTCAATCAATCAGCCCCAGCATTTT.

The V gene is TRBV18, the J gene TRBJ2-3; D unclear. V was cut by 3 bases and J by 1 base, with 8 bases left in between. Germline V lookup: CDR1 KGHSH, CDR2 LQKENI. The CDR3 consists of 14 residues. In DNA, the CDR3 is TGTGCCAGCTCACCTATTACAGGCACAGATACGCAGTATTTT. This translates into CASSPITGTDTQYF.

As concerns this clone: The sample carries other DNA sequences with the same CDR3. The chain joins TRBV6-5 to TRBJ2-7; 7 bases map to TRBD1. Losses at the gene ends were 0 bases for V and 2 bases for J; bases not matched to a gene: 4. This CDR3 has 15 amino acids. The germline gives CDR1 MNHEY, CDR2 SVGAGI. CDR3 region: CASSYSQGKAYEQYF. As DNA, the CDR3 is TGTGCCAGCAGTTACTCACAGGGGAAAGCCTACGAGCAGTACTTC.

The chain recombines TRBV19 with TRBJ1-5, with 8 bases matching TRBD1. After removal of 5 bases from V and 6 bases from J, the junction contained 3 bases not matched to a gene. The CDR3 loop spans 13 amino acids. The germline gives CDR1 LNHDA, CDR2 SQIVND (reference sequence). This CDR3 is CASSPDRGQPQHF. CDR3 sequence (DNA): TGTGCCAGTAGTCCTGACAGGGGTCAGCCCCAGCATTTT. Looking up the rest from reference TRBV19 and TRBJ1-5 gives the full variable domain: DGGITQSPKYLFRKEGQNVTLSCEQNLNHDAMYWYRQDPGQGLRLIYYSQIVNDFQKGDIAEGYSVSREKKESFPLTVTSAQKNPTAFYLCASSPDRGQPQHFGDGTRLSIL.

A note on this clone: Distinct nucleotide sequences in the sample also encode this CDR3. The V and J genes are TRBV10-1 and TRBJ2-7; 7 nucleotides align to TRBD2. CDR1 and CDR2 (germline): WNHNN, SYGVQD (reference sequence). The CDR3 sequence is 13 residues long. The V gene end was trimmed by 0 bases and the J gene end by 6 bases; junction bases not matched to a gene: 2. The CDR3: CASSESGRGEQYF. The CDR3 nucleotides read TGCGCCAGCAGTGAGTCGGGGAGGGGCGAGCAGTACTTC.

This rearrangement joins TRBV11-2 to TRBJ2-1; D gene ambiguous. Trimming stripped 3 bases from V and 3 bases from J, with 12 bases between. Per the germline V gene, CDR1 is SGHAT and CDR2 is FQNNGV. The CDR3 is made up of 15 amino acids. CDR3 sequence reads: CASSFTTVIYNEQFF. CDR3 sequence (DNA): TGTGCCAGCAGCTTTACCACAGTGATCTACAATGAGCAGTTCTTC.

Regarding this clone: The sample has other DNA sequences that encode this CDR3 too. This chain links TRBV5-1 with TRBJ2-5; TRBD2 is a possible D gene (5 bases). The V gene lost 0 bases and the J gene lost 1 base, with 7 bases spanning the gap. Germline CDR1 is SGHRS and CDR2 is YFSETQ. The CDR3 is made up of 14 amino acids. The CDR3 region is CASSLAAAQETQYF. CDR3 in DNA: TGCGCCAGCAGCTTGGCAGCGGCCCAAGAGACCCAGTACTTC.

This chain links TRBV30 with TRBJ2-1, with D perhaps given as TRBD1 or TRBD2 (6 bases each). V lost 4 bases to trimming and J lost 6 bases, with 16 bases between them. This CDR3 comprises 14 residues. Per germline, CDR1 GTSNPN and CDR2 SVGIG (reference sequence). The CDR3 here is CAWTAGGGSNEQFF. For the CDR3, the DNA is TGTGCCTGGACGGCTGGAGGGGGTTCCAATGAGCAGTTCTTC. The full variable domain, completed using reference TRBV30 and TRBJ2-1, is SQTIHQWPATLVQPVGSPLSLECTVEGTSNPNLYWYRQAAGRGLQLLFYSVGIGQISSEVPQNLSASRPQDRQFILSSKKLLLSDSGFYLCAWTAGGGSNEQFFGPGTRLTVL.

The chain employs TRBV2 and TRBJ1-5; tentatively, D is TRBD1 (5 bases). Between the trimmed V and J ends, which lost 5 bases and 2 bases, there was a span of 10 bases. This CDR3 region has 14 residues. Germline assignment: CDR1 SNHLY and CDR2 FYNNEI. CDR3 in DNA: TGTGCCAGCAGTCAGGACACACGCAATCAGCCCCAGCATTTT. Protein product: CASSQDTRNQPQHF.

The chain recombines TRBV5-4 with TRBJ2-2, with TRBD1 as a possible D gene (6 bases). Trimming cost V 5 bases and J 1 base, with 12 bases left between them. This CDR3 is built from 15 residues. The germline CDR1 and CDR2 sequences are SGHNT and YYREEE (reference sequence). This chain's CDR3 is CASRPGQLNTGELFF. The CDR3 DNA sequence: TGTGCCAGCAGACCGGGACAATTGAACACCGGGGAGCTGTTTTTT.

Details on this clone: Other DNA sequences from this sample encode an identical CDR3 as well. This chain uses TRBV28 with TRBJ1-2, with 10 bases identical to TRBD1. Unmatched junction bases numbered 2, after V lost 2 bases and J lost 5 bases. The CDR3 sequence is 14 residues long. Germline assignment: CDR1 MDHEN and CDR2 SYDVKM. The CDR3 protein is CASSLLGQGYGYTF. The CDR3 bases are TGTGCCAGCAGTTTACTGGGACAGGGGTATGGCTACACCTTC.

This chain's CDR3 is CATPTGTNSPLHF. Here the CDR3 DNA reads TGTGCCACGCCGACAGGGACCAATTCACCCCTCCACTTT. This chain uses TRBV19 with TRBJ1-6, with 7 bases that match TRBD1. V was clipped by 10 bases and J by 7 bases; unmatched bases: 7. The CDR3 covers 13 residues. Germline lookup yields CDR1 LNHDA and CDR2 SQIVND (reference sequence).

The V and J genes are TRBV29-1 and TRBJ2-5, with 7 bases matching TRBD1. The CDR3 contains 13 residues. Germline lookup yields CDR1 SQVTM and CDR2 ANQGSEA. Trimming removed 7 bases from V and 6 bases from J; junction bases left unmatched: 11. The CDR3: CSGHRDSGQTQYF. CDR3 DNA: TGCAGCGGCCACCGGGACAGTGGCCAGACCCAGTACTTC.

This clone was observed a single time. The V call is TRBV6-5, the J call TRBJ2-7; a weak D match, TRBD1 (6 bases). The CDR3 runs 16 residues. V was shortened by 2 bases and J by 2 bases, with 16 bases between the two germline ends. Germline loops: CDR1 MNHEY, CDR2 SVGAGI. The CDR3 loop reads CASSYLNREMTYEQYF. The CDR3 coding sequence is TGTGCCAGCAGTTACCTGAACAGGGAGATGACCTACGAGCAGTACTTC.

This chain uses TRBV15 with TRBJ2-2; D may be TRBD1 (6 bases). The CDR3 runs 15 residues. Trimming stripped 7 bases from V and 0 bases from J, with 12 bases between. Germline CDR1 and CDR2: LNHNV and YYDKDF (reference sequence). The CDR3 nucleotides read TGTGCCACCACCAGGGACACCACGAACACCGGGGAGCTGTTTTTT. The encoded protein is CATTRDTTNTGELFF.

V gene TRBV5-4 combines with J gene TRBJ2-7, with 10 bases identical to TRBD1. This CDR3 is built from 17 residues. V shed 5 bases and J 0 bases; nucleotides not matched to a gene: 11. Germline CDR1 SGHNT, CDR2 YYREEE (reference sequence). The CDR3 DNA reads as TGTGCCAGCAGTCGACGCCCGACAGGGGGCCTCTCCTACGAGCAGTACTTC. Translated, it gives CASSRRPTGGLSYEQYF.

This chain links TRBV5-1 with TRBJ2-1, with TRBD1 identical over 8 bases. Germline-derived CDR1 and CDR2 are SGHRS and YFSETQ. The ends lost 0 bases at V and 6 bases at J; junction bases unmatched: 2. The CDR3 is 14 amino acids. CDR3 sequence (DNA): TGCGCCAGCAGCTTGGGCAGGGGGCTCAATGAGCAGTTCTTC. Protein product: CASSLGRGLNEQFF.

A word on this clone: Within the sample, other DNA sequences also encode this same CDR3. The chain combines TRBV9 with TRBJ1-5; 8 bases agree with TRBD1. This CDR3 is built from 15 residues. Germline trimming cut 3 bases from V and 2 bases from J; bases unmatched to any gene: 4. Per germline, CDR1 SGDLS and CDR2 YYNGEE. CDR3 loop: CASSAGQGGNQPQHF. The CDR3, as DNA: TGTGCCAGCAGCGCCGGACAGGGAGGCAATCAGCCCCAGCATTTT.

This clone was recorded once. This chain connects TRBV28 to TRBJ1-6, with 9 nucleotides matching TRBD1. V shed 7 bases and J 10 bases; nucleotides not matched to a gene: 11. In germline, CDR1 is MDHEN, CDR2 SYDVKM. The CDR3 is 15 amino acids. The CDR3 DNA sequence: TGTGCCAGCAAGAGGTCGGGACAGGGTATATCACCCCTCCACTTT. This codes for CASKRSGQGISPLHF.